This TCR beta chain came from a study of blood T cells in healthy people across ages. Points from the study as a whole: Long-lived and aged donors differed, with more naive CD4+ cells and higher diversity in the long-lived.

Through a sample-barcoded 5' primer and a J-beta primer mix, a second PCR was run for roughly 6 to 12 cycles. Each CDR3 protein is one row after TCRdb ran MiXCR on the 5' RACE reads. The sample shows hundreds of thousands of distinct CDR3 sequences, about 26% of them seen only once. As to this clonotype: Its matching antigen is unknown.

Unmatched junction bases numbered 14, after V lost 6 bases and J lost 1 base. The CDR3 contains 17 residues. Investigators took 8.5 to 10 milliliters of peripheral blood from every donor. These data were also reused for a study on T cells of mothers and their children.

The source is a boy aged 10-17 years in good health. The chain carries TRBV12-3 or TRBV12-4 and TRBJ2-5; 7 positions match TRBD1. The sequenced sample consisted of blood. CDR3 DNA: TGTGCCAGCAGGGGGGAGATGACAGGGTTGGCCCAAGAGACCCAGTACTTC. Translating it yields CASRGEMTGLAQETQYF.